The source of this T cell receptor beta chain is a study of identical twins. Findings of the study overall: The degree of excess twin sharing was weaker in beta out-of-frame sequences. Researchers caution that invariant MAIT and iNKT cells could partly confound zero-insertion analyses.

This clonotype has a handful of counts. No antigen is known for it. From the 5' RACE reads, TCRdb called clonotypes with MiXCR, one entry per CDR3 protein. In the table there are 450,000 to 650,000 distinct CDR3 sequences, 15% of which are singletons. Trimming took 5 bases from V and 0 from J, leaving 11 bases between them. Germline values: CDR1 MNHEY, CDR2 SMNVEV (reference sequence). CDR3 length: 14 residues. These data are also associated with another study on yellow fever vaccine responses in identical twins.

This TCR derives from a woman aged 18 to 35 in good health. Sequencing input: CD4+ T cells sorted from blood. This sequence joins TRBV27 and TRBJ2-7; tentative D call: TRBD1 (6 bases). CDR3 amino acids: CASSKTGSSYEQYF. The CDR3 DNA follows: TGTGCCAGCAGTAAGACAGGATCCTCCTACGAGCAGTACTTC.